This is a list of T cell receptor beta chains from one sample in a study of blood T cell repertoires in COVID-19. Sequencing used immunoSEQ multiplex PCR; TCRdb keeps in-frame clones, though not all of them. The sample holds around 300,000 clones; 80% to 90% are singletons and the top ten take 2% to 2.5%. Material: PBMCs or T cells enriched from blood (not recorded which). The receptors were sampled from a young woman who had recovered from COVID-19. Both conserved end residues are part of each CDR3. The D gene is left open where the match is weak. Clone size is not always given. Where it is, it says once, few, many or a class for expanded clones.

>TRBJ2-2|TRBV29-1|NA|TRBD1
CSFTGGLSGELFF
TGCAGTTTTACAGGGGGCTTATCCGGGGAGCTGTTTTTT
>TRBJ1-2|TRBV19|NA|TRBD1
CASSIPGQIAGYTF
TGTGCCAGTAGTATCCCGGGACAGATAGCAGGCTACACCTTC
>TRBJ1-6|TRBV7-2|NA|NA
CASSLGQRYSPLHF
TGTGCCAGCAGCTTAGGACAGAGATATTCACCCCTCCACTTT
>TRBJ1-2|TRBV11-3|NA|NA
CASSQSGYGYTF
TGTGCCAGCAGCCAATCAGGGTATGGCTACACCTTC
>TRBJ1-1|TRBV19|NA|TRBD1
CASSQGVNTEAFF
TGTGCCAGCTCACAGGGGGTGAACACTGAAGCTTTCTTT
>TRBJ1-5|TRBV19|few|TRBD1
CASSTGTDNQPQHF
TGTGCCAGTAGTACCGGGACAGACAATCAGCCCCAGCATTTT
>TRBJ2-3|TRBV5-1|NA|NA
CASSLEEDYTDTQYF
TGCGCCAGCAGCTTGGAGGAAGACTACACAGATACGCAGTATTTT
>TRBJ2-3|TRBV10-3|NA|NA
CAAQRGNTDTQYF
TGTGCCGCTCAGAGGGGGAACACAGATACGCAGTATTTT
>TRBJ1-6|TRBV5-6|once|NA
CASSLANGNSPLHF
TGTGCCAGCAGCTTGGCCAACGGTAATTCACCCCTCCACTTT
>TRBJ2-3|TRBV5-4|NA|NA
CASSFLIRDTQYF
TGTGCCAGCAGCTTTTTAATCCGGGATACGCAGTATTTT
>TRBJ2-1|TRBV6-1|NA|TRBD1
CASSYSGQSNEQFF
TGTGCCAGCAGTTATTCGGGACAGTCCAATGAGCAGTTCTTC
>TRBJ2-2|TRBV23-1|NA|TRBD2
CASSQSLGLAGGCGELFF
TGCGCCAGCAGTCAATCGTTGGGACTAGCGGGGGGGTGCGGGGAGCTGTTTTTT
>TRBJ1-5|TRBV7-3|NA|NA
CASSLTPNQPQHF
TGTGCCAGCAGCTTAACCCCGAATCAGCCCCAGCATTTT
>TRBJ2-5|TRBV28|NA|TRBD2
CASRPGTSWETQYF
TGTGCCAGCAGGCCAGGGACTAGCTGGGAGACCCAGTACTTC
>TRBJ1-3|TRBV2|NA|NA
CASSPGTPGNTIYF
TGTGCCAGCAGCCCCGGGACACCTGGAAACACCATATATTTT
>TRBJ1-5|TRBV11-3|NA|NA
CASSLQLRVGQPQHF
TGTGCCAGCAGCTTACAGCTCCGGGTCGGGCAGCCCCAGCATTTT
>TRBJ2-7|TRBV29-1|NA|TRBD1
CSGAPGGGFYEQYF
TGCAGCGGAGCCCCAGGGGGCGGGTTCTACGAGCAGTACTTC
>TRBJ2-7|TRBV7-2|NA|NA
CASSLAVGQILYEQYF
TGTGCCAGCAGCTTAGCCGTCGGACAGATCTTATACGAGCAGTACTTC
>TRBJ2-2|TRBV4-1|NA|TRBD2
CASSQDQTGGLNTGELFF
TGCGCCAGCAGCCAAGATCAGACGGGGGGACTGAACACCGGGGAGCTGTTTTTT
>TRBJ1-2|TRBV19|NA|NA
CASSIAGTNYGYTF
TGTGCCAGTAGTATAGCCGGGACTAACTATGGCTACACCTTC
>TRBJ1-3|TRBV25-1|NA|TRBD1
CASSARTGVGGNTIYF
TGTGCCAGCAGTGCCCGGACAGGGGTAGGTGGAAACACCATATATTTT
>TRBJ1-2|TRBV6-5|NA|TRBD1
CASSYSDRGDGYTF
TGTGCCAGCAGTTACTCAGACAGGGGGGATGGCTACACCTTC
>TRBJ1-2|TRBV7-3|NA|NA
CASSPQGGGYTF
TGTGCCAGCAGCCCCCAGGGAGGAGGCTACACCTTC
>TRBJ1-2|TRBV3-1/TRBV3-2|NA|NA
CASSQSSLANYGYTF
TGTGCCAGCAGCCAATCCTCTTTAGCTAACTATGGCTACACCTTC
>TRBJ1-2|TRBV27|NA|TRBD1
CASGKQGADGYTF
TGTGCCAGTGGCAAACAGGGGGCAGATGGCTACACCTTC
>TRBJ2-7|TRBV3-1/TRBV3-2|NA|TRBD2
CASSQEAGLLGYEQYF
TGTGCCAGCAGCCAAGAGGCGGGACTACTAGGATACGAGCAGTACTTC
>TRBJ1-5|TRBV5-8|NA|NA
CASSQDINQPQHF
TGTGCCAGCAGCCAAGACATCAATCAGCCCCAGCATTTT
>TRBJ1-2|TRBV2|NA|NA
CASDISNYGYTF
TGTGCCAGCGACATATCTAACTATGGCTACACCTTC
>TRBJ1-2|TRBV4-2|NA|NA
CASSQASAVPEGGYTF
TGTGCCAGCAGCCAAGCGAGCGCGGTCCCAGAGGGTGGCTACACCTTC
>TRBJ2-2|TRBV27|NA|TRBD2
CASSLSSGGAPTGELFF
TGTGCCAGCAGTTTATCAAGCGGGGGGGCCCCAACCGGGGAGCTGTTTTTT
>TRBJ2-3|TRBV6-1|NA|TRBD2
CASSGHRRGSTDTQYF
TGTGCCAGCAGTGGGCATCGGCGGGGGAGCACAGATACGCAGTATTTT
>TRBJ2-3|TRBV19|NA|NA
CASSTGEHTQYF
TGTGCCAGTAGTACAGGGGAGCATACGCAGTATTTT
>TRBJ2-5|TRBV29-1|NA|TRBD1
CSVAGTGGFQETQYF
TGCAGCGTGGCCGGGACAGGGGGGTTCCAAGAGACCCAGTACTTC
>TRBJ1-4|TRBV7-6|NA|NA
CASSSGNYEKLFF
TGTGCCAGCAGCTCGGGGAATTATGAAAAACTGTTTTTT
>TRBJ2-3|TRBV15|NA|TRBD2
CATSSGFRTSGGSTDTQYF
TGTGCCACCAGCAGCGGGTTCCGGACTAGCGGGGGGAGCACAGATACGCAGTATTTT
>TRBJ1-5|TRBV4-1|NA|NA
CASSQVGVGNQPQHF
TGCGCCAGCAGCCAAGTAGGGGTTGGGAATCAGCCCCAGCATTTT
>TRBJ1-1|TRBV13|NA|NA
CASSPSERGASTEAFF
TGTGCCAGCAGCCCCTCGGAGCGGGGGGCGAGCACTGAAGCTTTCTTT